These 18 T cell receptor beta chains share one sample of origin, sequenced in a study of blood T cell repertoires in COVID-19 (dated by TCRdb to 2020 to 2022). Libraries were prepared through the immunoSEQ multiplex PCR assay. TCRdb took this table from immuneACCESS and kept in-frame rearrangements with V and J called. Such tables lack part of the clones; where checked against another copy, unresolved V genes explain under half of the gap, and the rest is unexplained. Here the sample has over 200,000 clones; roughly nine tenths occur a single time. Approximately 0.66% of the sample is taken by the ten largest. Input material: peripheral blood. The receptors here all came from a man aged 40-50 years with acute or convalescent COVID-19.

CDR3 DNA sequence: TGTGCCACCTGGCTGGCGGCAGGCACAGATACGCAGTATTTT. The encoded protein is CATWLAAGTDTQYF. The rearrangement links TRBV7-2 to TRBJ2-3; no clear D gene. CDR1 SGHTA and CDR2 FQGNSA come from the germline V gene. The V gene lost 10 bases and the J gene lost 1 base, with 15 bases spanning the gap. The length of the CDR3 is 14 residues.

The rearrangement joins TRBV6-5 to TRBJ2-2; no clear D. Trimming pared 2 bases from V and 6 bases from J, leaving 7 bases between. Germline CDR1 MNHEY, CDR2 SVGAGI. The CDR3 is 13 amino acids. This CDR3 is CASSYERAGELFF. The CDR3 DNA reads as TGTGCCAGCAGTTACGAACGGGCCGGGGAGCTGTTTTTT.

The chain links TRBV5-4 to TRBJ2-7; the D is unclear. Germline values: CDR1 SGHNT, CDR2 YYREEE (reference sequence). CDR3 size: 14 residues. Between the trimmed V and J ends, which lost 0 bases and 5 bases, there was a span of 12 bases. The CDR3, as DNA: TGTGCCAGCAGCTTGGACGACAACGTGGACGAGCAGTACTTC. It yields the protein CASSLDDNVDEQYF.

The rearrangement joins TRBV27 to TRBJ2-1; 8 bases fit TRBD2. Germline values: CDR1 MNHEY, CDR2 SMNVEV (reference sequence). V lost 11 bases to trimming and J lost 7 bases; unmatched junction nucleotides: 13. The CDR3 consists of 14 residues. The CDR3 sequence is CASRRAAGVNEQFF. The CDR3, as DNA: TGTGCCTCACGTCGGGCAGCGGGGGTAAATGAGCAGTTCTTC.

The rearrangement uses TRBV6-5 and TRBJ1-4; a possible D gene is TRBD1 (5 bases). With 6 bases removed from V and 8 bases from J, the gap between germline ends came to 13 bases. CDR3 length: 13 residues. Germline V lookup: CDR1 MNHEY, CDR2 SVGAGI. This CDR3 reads CASSEPGGEKLFF. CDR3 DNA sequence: TGTGCCAGCAGCGAGCCGGGGGGGGAAAAACTGTTTTTT.

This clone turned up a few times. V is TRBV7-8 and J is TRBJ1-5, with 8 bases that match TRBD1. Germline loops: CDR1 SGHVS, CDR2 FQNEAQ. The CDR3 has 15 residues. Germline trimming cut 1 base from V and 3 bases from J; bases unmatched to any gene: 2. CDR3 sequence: CASSLGQGPNQPQHF. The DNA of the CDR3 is TGTGCCAGCAGCTTAGGACAGGGGCCCAATCAGCCCCAGCATTTT.

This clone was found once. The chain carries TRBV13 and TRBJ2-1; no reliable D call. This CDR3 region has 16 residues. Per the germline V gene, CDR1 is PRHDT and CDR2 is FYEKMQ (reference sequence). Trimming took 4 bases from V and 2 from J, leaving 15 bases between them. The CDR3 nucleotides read TGTGCCAGCAGCTGGTCTTCTAGAAGCCCCTACAATGAGCAGTTCTTC. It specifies CASSWSSRSPYNEQFF.

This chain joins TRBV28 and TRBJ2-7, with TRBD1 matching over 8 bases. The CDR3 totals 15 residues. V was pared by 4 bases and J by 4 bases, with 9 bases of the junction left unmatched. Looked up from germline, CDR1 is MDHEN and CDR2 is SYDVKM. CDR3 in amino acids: CASSSPGQEFYEQYF. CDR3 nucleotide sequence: TGTGCCAGCAGTTCCCCGGGACAGGAGTTTTACGAGCAGTACTTC. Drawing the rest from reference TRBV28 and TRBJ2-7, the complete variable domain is DVKVTQSSRYLVKRTGEKVFLECVQDMDHENMFWYRQDPGLGLRLIYFSYDVKMKEKGDIPEGYSVSREKKERFSLILESASTNQTSMYLCASSSPGQEFYEQYFGPGTRLTVT.

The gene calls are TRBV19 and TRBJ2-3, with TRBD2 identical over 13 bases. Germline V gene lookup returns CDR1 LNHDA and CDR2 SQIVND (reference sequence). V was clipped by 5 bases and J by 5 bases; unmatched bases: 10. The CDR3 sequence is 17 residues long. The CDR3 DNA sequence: TGTGCCAGTAGTGACCAACTAGCGGGAGGGCCGGGAGATACGCAGTATTTT. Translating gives CASSDQLAGGPGDTQYF.

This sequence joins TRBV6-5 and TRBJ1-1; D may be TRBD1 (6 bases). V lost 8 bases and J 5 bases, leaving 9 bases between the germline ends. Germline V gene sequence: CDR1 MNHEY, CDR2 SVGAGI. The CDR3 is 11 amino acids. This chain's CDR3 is CASGRGTEAFF. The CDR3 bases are TGTGCCAGCGGCAGGGGAACTGAAGCTTTCTTT.

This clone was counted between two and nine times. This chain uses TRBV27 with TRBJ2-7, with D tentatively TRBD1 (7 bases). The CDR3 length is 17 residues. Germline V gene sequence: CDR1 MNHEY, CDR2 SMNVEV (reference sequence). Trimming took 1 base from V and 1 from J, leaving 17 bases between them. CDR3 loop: CASSLFRGTVSSYEQYF. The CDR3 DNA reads TGTGCCAGCAGTTTATTTCGCGGGACAGTAAGTTCCTACGAGCAGTACTTC.

The CDR3 DNA follows: TGCGCCAGCAGCCCTGGAGCTGAAAGAGAGACCCAGTACTTC. This encodes CASSPGAERETQYF. The chain combines TRBV5-1 with TRBJ2-5, with no clear D. Looked up from germline, CDR1 is SGHRS and CDR2 is YFSETQ. Trimming shortened V by 4 bases and J by 4 bases, and 14 bases separated the two germline ends. The CDR3 totals 14 residues.

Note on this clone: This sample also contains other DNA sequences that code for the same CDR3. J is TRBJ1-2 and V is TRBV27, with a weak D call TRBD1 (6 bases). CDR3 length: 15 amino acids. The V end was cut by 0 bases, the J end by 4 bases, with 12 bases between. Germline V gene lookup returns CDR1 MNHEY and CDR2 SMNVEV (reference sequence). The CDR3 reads CASSLSGGGGYGYTF. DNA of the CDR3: TGTGCCAGCAGTTTATCAGGGGGGGGAGGCTATGGCTACACCTTC.

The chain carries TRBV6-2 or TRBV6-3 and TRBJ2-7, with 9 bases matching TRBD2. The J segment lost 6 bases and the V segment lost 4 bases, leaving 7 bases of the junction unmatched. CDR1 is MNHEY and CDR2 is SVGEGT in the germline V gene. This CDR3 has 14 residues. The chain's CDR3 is CASSSGTSLSEQYF. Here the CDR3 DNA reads TGTGCCAGCAGTTCCGGGACTAGCCTTTCCGAGCAGTACTTC.

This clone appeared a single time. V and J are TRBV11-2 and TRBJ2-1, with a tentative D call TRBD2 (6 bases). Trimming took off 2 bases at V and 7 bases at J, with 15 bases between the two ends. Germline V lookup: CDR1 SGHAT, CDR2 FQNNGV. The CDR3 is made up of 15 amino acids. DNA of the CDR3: TGTGCCAGCAGCTTAAGTAGGTGGGAGGCGAATGAGCAGTTCTTC. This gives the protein CASSLSRWEANEQFF.

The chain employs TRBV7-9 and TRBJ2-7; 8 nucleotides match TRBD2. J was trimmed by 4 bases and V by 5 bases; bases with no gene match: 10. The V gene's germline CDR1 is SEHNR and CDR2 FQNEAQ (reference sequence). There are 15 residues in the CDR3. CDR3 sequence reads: CASSPGGGRLYEQYF. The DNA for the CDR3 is TGTGCCAGCAGCCCAGGCGGGGGGAGATTGTACGAGCAGTACTTC. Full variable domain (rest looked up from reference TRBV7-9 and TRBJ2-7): DTGVSQNPRHKITKRGQNVTFRCDPISEHNRLYWYRQTLGQGPEFLTYFQNEAQLEKSRLLSDRFSAERPKGSFSTLEIQRTEQGDSAMYLCASSPGGGRLYEQYFGPGTRLTVT.

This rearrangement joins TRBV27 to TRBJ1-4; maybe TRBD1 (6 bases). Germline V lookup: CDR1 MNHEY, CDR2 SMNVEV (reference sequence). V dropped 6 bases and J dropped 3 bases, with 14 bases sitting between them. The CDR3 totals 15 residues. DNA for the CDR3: TGTGCCAGCAGGGGAGTTGGACAGCCTAATGAAAAACTGTTTTTT. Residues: CASRGVGQPNEKLFF.

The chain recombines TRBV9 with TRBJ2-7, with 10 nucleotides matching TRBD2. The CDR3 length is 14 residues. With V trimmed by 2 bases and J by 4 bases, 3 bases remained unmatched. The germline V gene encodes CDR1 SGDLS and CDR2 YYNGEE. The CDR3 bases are TGTGCCAGCAGCGTGGCTAGCGGGGGATACGAGCAGTACTTC. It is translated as CASSVASGGYEQYF. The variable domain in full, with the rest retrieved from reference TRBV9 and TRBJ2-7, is DSGVTQTPKHLITATGQRVTLRCSPRSGDLSVYWYQQSLDQGLQFLIQYYNGEERAKGNILERFSAQQFPDLHSELNLSSLELGDSALYFCASSVASGGYEQYFGPGTRLTVT.